This T cell receptor beta chain was recovered during a study of cytomegalovirus exposure and HLA in healthy donors (dated by TCRdb to between 2016 and 2019). Context from the whole study: An earlier analysis of some 550 of the donors reported about 250 Gb of sequence data and more than 90 million unique TCR beta sequences from about 179 million T cells. An early release that covered 500 to 800 HLA-typed donors contained about 300 gigabases of sequencing data and about 84 million unique TCR sequences. Among the roughly 400 genotyped donors, approximately 81% belonged to the genetic ancestry cluster associated with self-reported Caucasian donors. The aim of the study was to test whether cataloging public T cell receptors could identify signatures of past pathogen exposure. The T cell repertoires of 700 or so subjects were profiled by immunosequencing and related to cytomegalovirus serostatus. A separate validation cohort of some 130 different subjects was used in addition to the approximately 640-subject first cohort. High-throughput TCR immunosequencing, statistical association of individual TCRs with disease status, and machine learning were combined to predict cytomegalovirus infection status. A later analysis re-analyzed previously published TCR beta repertoires from 550 to 700 donors and added high-resolution HLA genotyping to study TCR occurrence patterns. The later analysis used no new phenotypic data to find candidate immune exposures, relying instead on TCR beta sequences and their occurrence across donors. An earlier analysis of nearly 600 of the donors applied high-throughput TCR beta sequencing to assess whether each TCR beta V gene segment acted as functional or pseudogenic. Alongside the repertoire data, information on donor age, sex, ethnicity and CMV serostatus was compiled. A later genetic analysis took genome-wide SNP genotypes for about three fifths of the 666 donors and used that subset as a discovery cohort. All discovery cohort repertoires had been generated using a single sequencing platform. Both class I and class II loci were covered by HLA typing, at four-digit resolution. The number of donors typed differed by locus, with roughly 629-640 for A, B, C, DRB1 and DQB1, about 500 for DQA1, 600 to 610 for DPA1, and some 440 for DPB1. Because of strong linkage in the cohort, four or five DR-DQ haplotypes were treated as single units for association and clustering. On average, roughly 200,000 unique TCR beta nucleotide sequences were sequenced per donor among a few hundred genotyped donors of the cohort, with roughly 18% of those sequences being non-productive. Study-wide findings and limitations: A later genetic analysis reported fewer N-insertions in productive TCRs among donors in an Asian-associated ancestry cluster than the roughly 700-donor mean. Only TCR beta chains were sequenced in this cohort, and the absence of alpha or paired-chain data limited detectable features. Compared with equally common non-associated chains, HLA-associated TCR beta chains in a later analysis were more clonally expanded and had lower generation probabilities. Roughly uniform sequencing depth across donors was assumed in presence/absence analyses, although this assumption may not hold. The authors suggested that the approach could potentially be generalized to other disease states and immunological phenotypes. In a later analysis, some 17,000 TCR beta sequences were associated with specific HLA alleles at a false discovery rate of 0.05. Strong co-occurrence of HLA alleles, especially DR and DQ, made assigning TCR associations to individual alleles difficult. Broadly in line with IMGT annotations, most TCR beta V segments showed up in productive rearrangements about 87% or about 30% of the time in an earlier analysis of approximately 600 of the donors. Because HLA typing was missing for some donors at each locus, association tests included only the typed subset. A further reported finding was that TCR beta sequences accurately predicted the HLA-A and HLA-B alleles for most subjects in the first cohort. A later genetic analysis associated a missense DCLRE1C variant with V-gene and J-gene trimming of TCR beta chains, and an independent cohort replicated the association. CMV serostatus was the only immune exposure information available for the cohort. Most TCR sequences were seen in very few donors, while some public TCRs were found in many individuals. A later analysis reported that several top co-occurrence clusters appeared linked to parvovirus B19, influenza, CMV and Epstein-Barr virus. Most CMV-associated TCR beta chains appeared to be HLA-restricted in a later analysis, and the HLA associations seemed to be driven largely by CMV exposure. The study gave a list of under 200 TCR beta chains associated with cytomegalovirus. Approximately 16 rarely observed V segments, including chromosome 9 orphons, were excluded from the earlier analysis of approximately 500 of the donors because counts were too low. In vitro tests confirmed that a few of the cytomegalovirus-associated TCR beta chains recognize cytomegalovirus antigens. Cytomegalovirus status was reported to be diagnosed by the classifier with high specificity and sensitivity in both the original and validation cohorts. A later analysis found that TCR association rates varied across HLA loci, with DRB1 alleles showing the most associated TCRs and HLA-C alleles the fewest. The sequencing pipeline was judged likely to have produced a cluster of highly shared sequence variants as a technical artifact. Because the 87-base-pair reads could not distinguish some IMGT-functional V segments, including TRBV6-2 and TRBV6-3, those segments were excluded. Correlated functional status among segregating V segments might be attributable to linkage disequilibrium, but an unknown experimental factor could not be ruled out.

The cohort was made up of several hundred healthy bone marrow donors. Cohort members were all nominally healthy when sampled, although unrecorded immune exposures were likely present. The donor was CMV seropositive and belonged to the group of 250 to 300 seropositive cohort members. Every donor gave a peripheral blood sample, and the peripheral blood mononuclear cells from that sample were used for TCR beta sequencing. The Qiagen DNeasy Blood Extraction Kit was used to extract genomic DNA from the blood cell samples. Library method: the immunoSEQ multiplex PCR assay. A mixture of 60 forward primers for TCR Vbeta segments and 13 reverse primers for TCR Jbeta segments was used in the multiplex PCR. The CDR3 region of rearranged TCR beta genes was amplified from genomic DNA by a multiplex PCR assay. On the Illumina HiSeq System, the amplified TCR beta libraries were sequenced as 87-base-pair reads. The study's processing was this. A later analysis counted approximately 84 million unique TCR beta chains across the 550 to 700 repertoires, and roughly 9.9 million of these chains were shared by at least two donors. Raw reads were error-corrected and collapsed into unique sequences by a nearest-neighbor algorithm in which closely related sequences were merged to remove PCR and sequencing errors. To assign V, D and J gene segments, CDR3 sequences were aligned to IMGT reference sequences. Each retained sequence needed at least a six-nucleotide match to both a V gene segment and a J gene segment. Rearrangements were called productive when the CDR3 lacked stop codons and stayed in frame with V and J; all others were non-productive. CDR3 was defined according to IMGT convention as the region running from the second conserved V-encoded cysteine to the conserved J-encoded phenylalanine. The earlier analysis of about 590 of the donors excluded sequences that lacked an unambiguous match to a single V gene segment. In an earlier analysis of 450 to 750 of the donors, a V segment was called functional when productive rearrangements were above 56.7%, and segregating when the standard deviation between donors exceeded 5%. A statistical classification framework was developed to diagnose cytomegalovirus status using the catalog of TCR beta chain sequences. V and J gene assignment, in a later analysis, came from comparing TCR nucleotide sequences with IMGT/GENE-DB human TR gene sequences. A later analysis assigned CDR3 sequences and most-parsimonious VDJ recombination scenarios with the TCRdist pipeline. In a later analysis, every TCR beta chain was defined by the combination of its CDR3 amino acid sequence and its V-gene family, and reads without a unique V-gene family were dropped. In a later analysis, around 650 highly shared, low-generation-probability nucleotide sequences were removed to address suspected cross-contamination and a sequencing artifact. A later analysis calculated a clonal expansion index for each public chain from normalized within-repertoire ranks of inferred template counts. A later analysis computed generation probabilities with a VDJ recombination model fitted to out-of-frame rearrangements, and checked the results against IGoR. In a later analysis, TCR-TCR, TCR-HLA and TCR-CMV co-occurrence was scored with hypergeometric tests, and a repertoire-size bias correction was applied to TCR pairs. False discovery rates were estimated in a later analysis by permuting HLA or CMV assignments 20 times. A later analysis grouped co-occurring TCRs with DBSCAN, adding TCRdist sequence similarity when clustering within HLA-allele-positive subsets. For co-occurrence clustering, repertoires with fewer than 30,000 or more than 120,000 public chains were excluded, along with 5 or 6 repertoires with anomalous nucleotide sharing. TCRdb re-hosts the immuneACCESS table, in-frame sequences only. Its copies lack some clones; in the studies checked, an unresolved V gene accounts for under half of them, and the cause for the rest is not known. Clone size and V and J calls were adopted from that table, with D and trimming inferred from the DNA. This sample comprises 150,000 to 200,000 clones, 65% to 85% of them detected only once. The ten largest make up approximately 1.6% of the sample.

CDR1 and CDR2 are drawn from the germline V gene: MNHNS, SASEGT. V is clipped by 6 bases and J by 5 bases, and the sequence between their germline boundaries is 10 bases long. The CDR3 contains 12 residues, cysteine and phenylalanine counted. Of the read, only the CDR3 DNA is kept; its 36 bases are in frame from base 1. A note on this clone: Its cognate antigen has yet to be identified. One base away there is no much larger clone; base qualities are not given.

This receptor was obtained from a man in his forties in good health and CMV-seropositive. What was sequenced was PBMCs. The chain is encoded by TRBV6-1 joined to TRBJ1-1, with TRBD1 as a weak D call on 6 bases. The CDR3 has the sequence CASRGQVTEAFF. The base sequence is TGTGCCAGCAGGGGACAAGTAACTGAAGCTTTCTTT.